This TCR beta chain is drawn from a study of response to subunit inactivated influenza vaccine. TCRdb re-analysed the RT-PCR reads in MiXCR, keeping a single row per CDR3 protein. In the table there are about 520,000 distinct CDR3 sequences, around 25% of which are singletons. Points from the study as a whole: Each seasonal influenza vaccination recruits few new T cells, the authors suggested.

This CDR3 has 16 amino acids. V lost 3 bases and J 5 bases, leaving 17 bases between the germline ends. Germline loops: CDR1 MDHEN, CDR2 SYDVKM. This clonotype was observed a few times. The antigen remains unidentified. Material: CD4+ T cells sorted from PBMCs, obtained around 5 days after vaccination. The chain employs TRBV28 and TRBJ2-1, with D maybe TRBD2 (6 bases). The TCR sequence derives from a man between 45 and 60 years old who received an inactivated influenza vaccine. The CDR3 bases are TGTGCCAGCAGTTTTACCGGGAGTTCGTCCCACAATGAGCAGTTCTTC. Protein sequence: CASSFTGSSSHNEQFF.